The TCR beta chain described here comes from a study of OX40 agonist ivuxolimab in advanced cancers. Study outcomes and limitations: CD8+ T cells averaged more expanded clones than CD4+. Partial responders at 0.1-3.0 mg/kg showed near-lowest clonal expansion.

CDR1 and CDR2 (germline): MNHNS, SASEGT. V lost 2 bases and J lost 7, with 15 bases in between. This CDR3 spans 14 amino acids. Blood samples were obtained at baseline, cycle 4 day 1, and cycle 7 day 1. Comments on this clone: The antigen is undetermined.

Repertoires were generated with immunoSEQ multiplex PCR, while TCRdb's copy carries only in-frame clones and drops some. The profile covers tens of thousands of clones, with 90% to 95% appearing a single time and 9.5% to 11% taken by the ten largest. The source material was CD4+ or CD8+ T cells sorted from blood, sampled in a trial of the OX40 agonist ivuxolimab. This rearrangement joins TRBV6-1 to TRBJ2-7; D may be TRBD1 (5 bases). This clonotype was obtained from an adult with an advanced solid tumor such as melanoma, head and neck, liver or kidney cancer. CDR3 bases: TGTGCCAGCAGTGAATGGGGCAGGGCTAGGGAGCAGTACTTC. As protein: CASSEWGRAREQYF.